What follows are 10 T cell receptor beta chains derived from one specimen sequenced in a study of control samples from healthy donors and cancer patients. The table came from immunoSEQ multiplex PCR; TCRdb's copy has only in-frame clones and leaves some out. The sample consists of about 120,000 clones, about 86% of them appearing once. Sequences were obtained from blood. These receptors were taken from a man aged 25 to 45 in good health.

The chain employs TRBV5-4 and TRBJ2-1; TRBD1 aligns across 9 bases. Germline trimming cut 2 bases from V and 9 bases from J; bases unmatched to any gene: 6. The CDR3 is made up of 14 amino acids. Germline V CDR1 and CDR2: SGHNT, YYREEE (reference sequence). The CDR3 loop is CASSLGTGFGEQFF. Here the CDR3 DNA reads TGTGCCAGCAGCTTAGGGACAGGGTTTGGTGAGCAGTTCTTC.

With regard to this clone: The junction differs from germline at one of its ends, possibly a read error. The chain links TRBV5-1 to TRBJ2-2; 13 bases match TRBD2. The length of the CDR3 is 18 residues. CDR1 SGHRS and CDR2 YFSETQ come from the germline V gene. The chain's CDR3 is CANSKTSGGFGNTGELFF. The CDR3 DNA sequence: TGCGCCAACAGCAAGACTAGCGGGGGGTTTGGGAACACCGGGGAGCTGTTTTTT.

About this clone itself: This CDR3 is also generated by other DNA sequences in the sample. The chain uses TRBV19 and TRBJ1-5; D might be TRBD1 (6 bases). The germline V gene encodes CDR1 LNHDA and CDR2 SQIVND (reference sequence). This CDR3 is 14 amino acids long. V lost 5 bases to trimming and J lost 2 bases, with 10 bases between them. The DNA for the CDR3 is TGTGCCAGTAGTCTGACAGGCGGCAATCAGCCCCAGCATTTT. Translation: CASSLTGGNQPQHF. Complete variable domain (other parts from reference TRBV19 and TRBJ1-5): DGGITQSPKYLFRKEGQNVTLSCEQNLNHDAMYWYRQDPGQGLRLIYYSQIVNDFQKGDIAEGYSVSREKKESFPLTVTSAQKNPTAFYLCASSLTGGNQPQHFGDGTRLSIL.

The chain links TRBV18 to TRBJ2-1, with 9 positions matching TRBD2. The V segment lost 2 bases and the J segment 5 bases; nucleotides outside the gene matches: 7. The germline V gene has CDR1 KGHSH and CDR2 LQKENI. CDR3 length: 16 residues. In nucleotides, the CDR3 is TGTGCCAGCTCACCATCTAGCGGGGCTTCAAACAATGAGCAGTTCTTC. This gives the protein CASSPSSGASNNEQFF.

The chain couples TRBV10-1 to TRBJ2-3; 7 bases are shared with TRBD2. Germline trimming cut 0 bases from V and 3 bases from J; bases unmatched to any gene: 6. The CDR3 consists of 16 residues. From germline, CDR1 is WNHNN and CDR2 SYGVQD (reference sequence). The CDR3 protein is CASSESSGLLTDTQYF. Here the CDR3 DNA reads TGCGCCAGCAGTGAGTCATCGGGACTATTAACAGATACGCAGTATTTT.

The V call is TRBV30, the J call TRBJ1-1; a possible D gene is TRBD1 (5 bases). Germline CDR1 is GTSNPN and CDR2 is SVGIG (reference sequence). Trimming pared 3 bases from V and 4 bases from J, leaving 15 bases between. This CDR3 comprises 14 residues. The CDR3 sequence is CAWSLHPGGTEAFF. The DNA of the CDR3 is TGTGCCTGGAGCCTTCACCCGGGGGGCACTGAAGCTTTCTTT.

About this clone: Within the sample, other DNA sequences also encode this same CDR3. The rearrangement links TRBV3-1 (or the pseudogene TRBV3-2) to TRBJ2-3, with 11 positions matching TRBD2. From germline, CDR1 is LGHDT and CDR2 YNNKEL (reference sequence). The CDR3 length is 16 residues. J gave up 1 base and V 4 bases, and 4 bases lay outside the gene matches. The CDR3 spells CASSPNSGGGTDTQYF. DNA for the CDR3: TGTGCCAGCAGCCCCAATAGCGGGGGGGGCACAGATACGCAGTATTTT.

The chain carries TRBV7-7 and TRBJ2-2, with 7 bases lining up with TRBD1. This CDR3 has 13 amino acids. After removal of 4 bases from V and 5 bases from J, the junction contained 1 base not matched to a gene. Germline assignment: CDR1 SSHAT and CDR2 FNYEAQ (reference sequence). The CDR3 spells CASSSQGTGELFF. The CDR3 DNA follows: TGTGCCAGCAGCTCACAGGGGACCGGGGAGCTGTTTTTT.

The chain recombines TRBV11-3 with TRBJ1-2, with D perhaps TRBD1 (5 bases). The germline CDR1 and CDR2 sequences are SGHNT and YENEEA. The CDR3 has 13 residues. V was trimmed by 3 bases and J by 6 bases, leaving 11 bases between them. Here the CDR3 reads CASSFPQGNGYTF. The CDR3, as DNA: TGTGCCAGCAGCTTTCCTCAGGGAAATGGCTACACCTTC.

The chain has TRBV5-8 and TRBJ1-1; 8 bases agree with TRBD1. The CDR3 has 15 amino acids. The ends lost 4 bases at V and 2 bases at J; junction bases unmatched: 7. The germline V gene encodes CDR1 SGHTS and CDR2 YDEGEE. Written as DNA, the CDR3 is TGTGCCAGCAGCACCGGACAGGGACATAACACTGAAGCTTTCTTT. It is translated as CASSTGQGHNTEAFF.